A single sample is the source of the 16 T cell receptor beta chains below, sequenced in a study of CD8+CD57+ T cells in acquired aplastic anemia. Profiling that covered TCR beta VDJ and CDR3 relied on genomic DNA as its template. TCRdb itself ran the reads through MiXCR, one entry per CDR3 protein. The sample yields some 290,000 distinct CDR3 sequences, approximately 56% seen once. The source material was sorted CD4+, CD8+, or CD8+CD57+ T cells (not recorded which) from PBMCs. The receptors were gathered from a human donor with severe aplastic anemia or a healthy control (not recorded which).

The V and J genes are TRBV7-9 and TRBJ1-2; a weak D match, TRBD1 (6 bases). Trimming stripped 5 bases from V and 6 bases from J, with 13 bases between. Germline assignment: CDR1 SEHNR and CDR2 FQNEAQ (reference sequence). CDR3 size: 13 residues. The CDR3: CASSLGQNNGYTF. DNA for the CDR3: TGTGCCAGCAGCCTCGGACAGAATAATGGCTACACCTTC.

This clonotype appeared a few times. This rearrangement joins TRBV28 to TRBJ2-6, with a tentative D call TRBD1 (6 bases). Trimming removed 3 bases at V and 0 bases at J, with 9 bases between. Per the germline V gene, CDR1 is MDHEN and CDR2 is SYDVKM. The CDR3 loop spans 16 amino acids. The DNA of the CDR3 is TGTGCCAGCAGTTTGGGCAGGGGCTCTGGGGCCAACGTCCTGACTTTC. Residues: CASSLGRGSGANVLTF.

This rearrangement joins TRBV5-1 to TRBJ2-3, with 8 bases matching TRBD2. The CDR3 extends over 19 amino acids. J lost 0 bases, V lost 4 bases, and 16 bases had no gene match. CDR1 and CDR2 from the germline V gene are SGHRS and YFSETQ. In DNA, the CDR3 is TGCGCCAGCAGCCGAGCCCCCATAGCGGGATTAACTAGCACAGATACGCAGTATTTT. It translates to CASSRAPIAGLTSTDTQYF.

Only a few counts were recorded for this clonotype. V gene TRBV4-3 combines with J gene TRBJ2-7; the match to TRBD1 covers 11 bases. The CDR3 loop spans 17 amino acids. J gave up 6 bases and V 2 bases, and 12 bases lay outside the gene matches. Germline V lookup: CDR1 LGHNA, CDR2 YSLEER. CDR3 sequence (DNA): TGCGCCAGCAGCCAAAACCTTGGACAGGGGGCGCAGGGCGAGCAGTACTTC. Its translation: CASSQNLGQGAQGEQYF.

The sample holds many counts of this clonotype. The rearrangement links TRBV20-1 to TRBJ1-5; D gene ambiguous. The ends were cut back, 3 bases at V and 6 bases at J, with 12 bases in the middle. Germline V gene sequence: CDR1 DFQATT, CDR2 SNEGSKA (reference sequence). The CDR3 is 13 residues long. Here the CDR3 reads CSASVSLTQPQHF. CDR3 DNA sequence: TGCAGTGCTAGCGTCAGCTTGACTCAGCCCCAGCATTTT.

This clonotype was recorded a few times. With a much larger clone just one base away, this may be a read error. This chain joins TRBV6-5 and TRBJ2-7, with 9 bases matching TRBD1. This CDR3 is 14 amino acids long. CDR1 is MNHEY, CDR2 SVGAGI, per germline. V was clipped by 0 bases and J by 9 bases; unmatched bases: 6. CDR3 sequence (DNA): TGTGCCAGCAGTTACTCCGACCAACAGGGGGCGCAGTACTTC. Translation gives CASSYSDQQGAQYF.

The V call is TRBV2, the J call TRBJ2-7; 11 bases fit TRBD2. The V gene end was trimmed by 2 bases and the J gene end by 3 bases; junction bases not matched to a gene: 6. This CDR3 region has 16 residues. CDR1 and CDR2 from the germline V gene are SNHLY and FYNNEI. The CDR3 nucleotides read TGTGCCAGCAGTGAAACACCTAGCGGGAGGTACTACGAGCAGTACTTC. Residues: CASSETPSGRYYEQYF. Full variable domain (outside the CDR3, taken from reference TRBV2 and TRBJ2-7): EPEVTQTPSHQVTQMGQEVILRCVPISNHLYFYWYRQILGQKVEFLVSFYNNEISEKSEIFDDQFSVERPDGSNFTLKIRSTKLEDSAMYFCASSETPSGRYYEQYFGPGTRLTVT.

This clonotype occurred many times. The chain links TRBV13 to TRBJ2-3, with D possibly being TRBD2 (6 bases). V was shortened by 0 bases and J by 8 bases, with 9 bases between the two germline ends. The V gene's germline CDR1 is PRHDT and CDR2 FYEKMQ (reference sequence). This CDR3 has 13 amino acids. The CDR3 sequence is CASSLGPGSTQYF. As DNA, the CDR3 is TGTGCCAGCAGCTTAGGCCCCGGGAGTACGCAGTATTTT.

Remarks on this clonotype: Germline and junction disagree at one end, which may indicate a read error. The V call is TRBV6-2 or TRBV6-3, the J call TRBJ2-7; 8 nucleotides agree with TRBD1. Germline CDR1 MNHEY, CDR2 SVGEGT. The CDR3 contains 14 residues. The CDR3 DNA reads TGTGCCAGCAGTTCCGGACAGGGTTTAGGCGAGCAGCACTTC. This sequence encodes CASSSGQGLGEQHF.

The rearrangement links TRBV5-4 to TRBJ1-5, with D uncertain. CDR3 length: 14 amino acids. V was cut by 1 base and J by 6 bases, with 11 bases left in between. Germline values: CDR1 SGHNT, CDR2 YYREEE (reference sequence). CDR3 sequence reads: CASSLLQALQPQHF. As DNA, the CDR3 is TGTGCCAGCAGCTTGCTCCAGGCTCTTCAGCCCCAGCATTTT.

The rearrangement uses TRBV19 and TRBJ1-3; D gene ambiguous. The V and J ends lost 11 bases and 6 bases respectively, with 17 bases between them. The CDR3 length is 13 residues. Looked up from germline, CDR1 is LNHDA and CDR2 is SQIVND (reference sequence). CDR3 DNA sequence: TGTGCCTCATCAGGCGGTTGGGAAAACACCATATATTTT. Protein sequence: CASSGGWENTIYF.

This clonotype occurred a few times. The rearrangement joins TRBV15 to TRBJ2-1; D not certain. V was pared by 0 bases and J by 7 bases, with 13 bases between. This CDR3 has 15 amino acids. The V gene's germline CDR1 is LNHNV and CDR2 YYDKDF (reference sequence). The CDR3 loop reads CATSRERQASNEQFF. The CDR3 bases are TGTGCCACCAGCAGAGAGCGTCAAGCCTCTAATGAGCAGTTCTTC.

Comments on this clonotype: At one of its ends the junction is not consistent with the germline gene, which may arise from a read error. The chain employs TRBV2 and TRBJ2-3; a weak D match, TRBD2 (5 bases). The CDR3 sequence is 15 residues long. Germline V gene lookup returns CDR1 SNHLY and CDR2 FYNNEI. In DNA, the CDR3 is TGTGCCAGCAGCCCCGGGGTTTTGACCACAGATACGCAGTACTTT. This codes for CASSPGVLTTDTQYF.

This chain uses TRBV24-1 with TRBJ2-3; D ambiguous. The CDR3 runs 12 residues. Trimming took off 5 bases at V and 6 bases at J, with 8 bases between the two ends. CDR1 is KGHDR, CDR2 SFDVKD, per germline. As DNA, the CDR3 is TGTGCCACCAGTGTTGGGTACGATACGCAGTATTTT. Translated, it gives CATSVGYDTQYF.

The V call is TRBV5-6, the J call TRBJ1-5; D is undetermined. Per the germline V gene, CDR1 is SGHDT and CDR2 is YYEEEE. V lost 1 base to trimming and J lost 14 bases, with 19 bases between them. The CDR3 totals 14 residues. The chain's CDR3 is CASSLWRVGPYEHF. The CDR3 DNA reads TGTGCCAGCAGCTTGTGGAGGGTCGGGCCCTACGAGCATTTT.

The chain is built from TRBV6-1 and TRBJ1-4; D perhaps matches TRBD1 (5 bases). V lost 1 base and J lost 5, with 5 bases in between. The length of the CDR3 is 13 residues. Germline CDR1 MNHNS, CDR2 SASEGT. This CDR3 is CASSEGGNEKLFF. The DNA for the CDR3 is TGTGCCAGCAGTGAAGGGGGCAATGAAAAACTGTTTTTT.